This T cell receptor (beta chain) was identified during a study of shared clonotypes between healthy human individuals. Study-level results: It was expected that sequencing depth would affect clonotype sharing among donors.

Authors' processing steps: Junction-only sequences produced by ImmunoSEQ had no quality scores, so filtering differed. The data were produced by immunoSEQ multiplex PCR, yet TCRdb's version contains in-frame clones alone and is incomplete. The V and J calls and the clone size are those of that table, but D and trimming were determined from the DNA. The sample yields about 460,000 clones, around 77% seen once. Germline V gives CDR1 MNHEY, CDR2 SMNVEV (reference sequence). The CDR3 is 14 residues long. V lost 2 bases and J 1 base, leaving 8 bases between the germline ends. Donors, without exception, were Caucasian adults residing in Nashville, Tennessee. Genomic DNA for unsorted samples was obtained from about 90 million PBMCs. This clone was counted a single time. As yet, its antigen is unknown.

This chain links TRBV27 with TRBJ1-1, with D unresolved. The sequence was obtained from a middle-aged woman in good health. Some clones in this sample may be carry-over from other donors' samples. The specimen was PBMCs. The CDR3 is CASSLQTANTEAFF. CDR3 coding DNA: TGTGCCAGCAGTTTACAGACGGCGAACACTGAAGCTTTCTTT.